Sequencing of this TCR beta chain was carried out in a study of control samples from healthy donors and cancer patients. TCRdb keeps only in-frame clones here, not all; method: immunoSEQ multiplex PCR. This sample has 150,000 to 200,000 clones, with 85% to 95% found just once. Per the germline V gene, CDR1 is SNHLY and CDR2 is FYNNEI. The CDR3 runs 15 residues. V dropped 3 bases and J dropped 3 bases, with 14 bases sitting between them. The chain carries TRBV2 and TRBJ1-2; D gene unclear. This clonotype was sampled from a young man in good health. The material sequenced was blood. The CDR3 here is CASSDSSQVYYGYTF. In DNA, the CDR3 is TGTGCCAGCAGTGATAGTAGTCAAGTTTACTATGGCTACACCTTC.